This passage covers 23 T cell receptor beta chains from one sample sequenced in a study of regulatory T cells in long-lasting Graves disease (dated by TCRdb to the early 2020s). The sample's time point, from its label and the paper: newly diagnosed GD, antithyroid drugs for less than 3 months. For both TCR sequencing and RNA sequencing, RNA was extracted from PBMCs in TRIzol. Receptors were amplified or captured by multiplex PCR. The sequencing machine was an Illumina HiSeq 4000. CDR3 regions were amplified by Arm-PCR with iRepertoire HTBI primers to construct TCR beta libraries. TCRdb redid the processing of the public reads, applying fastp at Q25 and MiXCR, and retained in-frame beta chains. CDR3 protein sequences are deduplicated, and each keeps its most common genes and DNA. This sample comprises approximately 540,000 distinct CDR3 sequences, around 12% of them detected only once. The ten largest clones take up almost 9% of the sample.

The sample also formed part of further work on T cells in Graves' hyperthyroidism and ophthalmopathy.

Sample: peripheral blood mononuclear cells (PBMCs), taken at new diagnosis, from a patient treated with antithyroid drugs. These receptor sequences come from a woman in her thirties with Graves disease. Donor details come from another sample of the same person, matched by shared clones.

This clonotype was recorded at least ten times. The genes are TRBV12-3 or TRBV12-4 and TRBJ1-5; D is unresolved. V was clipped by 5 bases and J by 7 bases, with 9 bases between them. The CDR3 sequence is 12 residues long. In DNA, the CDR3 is TGTGCCAGCAGTCTTCTACAGCAGCCCCAGCATTTT. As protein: CASSLLQQPQHF.

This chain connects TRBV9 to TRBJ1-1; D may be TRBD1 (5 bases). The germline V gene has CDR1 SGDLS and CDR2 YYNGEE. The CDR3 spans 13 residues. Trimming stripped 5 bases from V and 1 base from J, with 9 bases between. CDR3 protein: CASRAGENTEAFF. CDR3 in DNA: TGTGCCAGCAGGGCGGGGGAGAACACTGAAGCTTTCTTT. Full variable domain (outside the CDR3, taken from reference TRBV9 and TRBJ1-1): DSGVTQTPKHLITATGQRVTLRCSPRSGDLSVYWYQQSLDQGLQFLIQYYNGEERAKGNILERFSAQQFPDLHSELNLSSLELGDSALYFCASRAGENTEAFFGQGTRLTVV.

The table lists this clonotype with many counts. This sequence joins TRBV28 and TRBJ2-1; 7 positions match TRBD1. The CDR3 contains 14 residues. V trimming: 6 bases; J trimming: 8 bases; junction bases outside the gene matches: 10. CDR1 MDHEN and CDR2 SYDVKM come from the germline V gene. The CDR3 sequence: CASRRKTGIHEQFF. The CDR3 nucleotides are TGTGCCAGCAGACGTAAGACAGGGATCCATGAGCAGTTCTTC.

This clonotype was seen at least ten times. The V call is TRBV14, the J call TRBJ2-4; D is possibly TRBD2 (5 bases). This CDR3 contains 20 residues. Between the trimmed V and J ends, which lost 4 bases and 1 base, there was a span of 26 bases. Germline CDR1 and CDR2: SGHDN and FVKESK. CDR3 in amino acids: CASSRGPESVGETAKNIQYF. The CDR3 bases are TGTGCCAGCAGCCGAGGCCCGGAGAGTGTGGGAGAGACGGCCAAAAACATTCAGTACTTC.

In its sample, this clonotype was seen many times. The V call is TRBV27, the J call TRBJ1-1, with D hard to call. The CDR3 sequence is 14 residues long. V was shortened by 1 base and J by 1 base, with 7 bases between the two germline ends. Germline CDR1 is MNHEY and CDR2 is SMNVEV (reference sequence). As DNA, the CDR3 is TGTGCCAGCAGTTTATGGGGTCCGAACACTGAAGCTTTCTTT. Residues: CASSLWGPNTEAFF.

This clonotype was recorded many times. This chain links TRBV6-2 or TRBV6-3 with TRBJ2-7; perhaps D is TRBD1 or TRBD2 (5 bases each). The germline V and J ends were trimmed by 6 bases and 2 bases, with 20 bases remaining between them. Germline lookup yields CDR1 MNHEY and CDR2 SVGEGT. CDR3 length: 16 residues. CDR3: CASSPNRGIGTYEQYF. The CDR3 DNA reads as TGTGCCAGCAGCCCCAATAGGGGCATCGGGACCTACGAGCAGTACTTC.

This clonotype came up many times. The CDR3 is CASSLSGAGAEAFF. The DNA for the CDR3 is TGTGCCAGCAGTTTATCAGGGGCGGGGGCTGAAGCTTTCTTT. This chain uses TRBV27 with TRBJ1-1; D perhaps matches TRBD1 (5 bases). The CDR3 covers 14 residues. From germline, CDR1 is MNHEY and CDR2 SMNVEV (reference sequence). V was clipped by 0 bases and J by 6 bases, with 11 bases between them.

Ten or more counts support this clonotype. CDR3 amino acids: CASSSPMAQYF. CDR3 DNA sequence: TGTGCCAGCAGCTCCCCAATGGCCCAGTACTTC. This chain connects TRBV7-8 to TRBJ2-5; D gene ambiguous. Per the germline V gene, CDR1 is SGHVS and CDR2 is FQNEAQ. Trimming stripped 4 bases from V and 9 bases from J, with 9 bases between. This CDR3 comprises 11 residues.

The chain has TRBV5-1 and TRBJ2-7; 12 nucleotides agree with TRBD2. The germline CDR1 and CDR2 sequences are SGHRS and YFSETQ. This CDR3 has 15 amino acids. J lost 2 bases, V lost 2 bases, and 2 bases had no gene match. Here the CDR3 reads CASSFSSGRAYEQYF. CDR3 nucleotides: TGCGCCAGCAGCTTTTCTAGCGGGAGGGCCTACGAGCAGTACTTC.

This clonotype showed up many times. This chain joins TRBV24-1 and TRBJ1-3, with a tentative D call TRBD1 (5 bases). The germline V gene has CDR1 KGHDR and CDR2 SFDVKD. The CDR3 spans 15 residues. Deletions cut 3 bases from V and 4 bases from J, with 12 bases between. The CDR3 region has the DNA TGTGCCACCAGTGATCCCCACGGGACGGGAAACACCATATATTTT. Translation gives CATSDPHGTGNTIYF.

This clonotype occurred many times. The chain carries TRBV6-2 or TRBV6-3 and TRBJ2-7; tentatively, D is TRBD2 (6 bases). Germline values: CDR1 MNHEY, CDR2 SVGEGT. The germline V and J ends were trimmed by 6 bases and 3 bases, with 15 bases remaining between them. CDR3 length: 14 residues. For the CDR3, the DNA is TGTGCCAGCAGAGTCAGGACTACGTACTACGAGCAGTACTTC. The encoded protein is CASRVRTTYYEQYF.

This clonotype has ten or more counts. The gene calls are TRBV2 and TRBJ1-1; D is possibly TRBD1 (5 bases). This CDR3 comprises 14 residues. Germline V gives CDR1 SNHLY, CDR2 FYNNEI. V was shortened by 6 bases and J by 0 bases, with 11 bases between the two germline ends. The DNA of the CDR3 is TGTGCCAGCAGAAGAGGGGTTCTGAACACTGAAGCTTTCTTT. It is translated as CASRRGVLNTEAFF.

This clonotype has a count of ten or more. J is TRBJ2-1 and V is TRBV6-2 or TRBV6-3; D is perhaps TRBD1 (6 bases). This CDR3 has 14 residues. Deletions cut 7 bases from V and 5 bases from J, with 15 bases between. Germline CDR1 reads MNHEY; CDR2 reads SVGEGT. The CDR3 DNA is TGTGCCAGCACCCAGGACAGCCGAGACAATGAGCAGTTCTTC. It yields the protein CASTQDSRDNEQFF.

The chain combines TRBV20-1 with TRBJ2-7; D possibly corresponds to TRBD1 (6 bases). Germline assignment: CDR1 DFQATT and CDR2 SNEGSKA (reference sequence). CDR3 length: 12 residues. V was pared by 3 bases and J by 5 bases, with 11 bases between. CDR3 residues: CSASDRFNEQYF. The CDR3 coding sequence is TGCAGTGCTAGTGACAGGTTCAACGAGCAGTACTTC.

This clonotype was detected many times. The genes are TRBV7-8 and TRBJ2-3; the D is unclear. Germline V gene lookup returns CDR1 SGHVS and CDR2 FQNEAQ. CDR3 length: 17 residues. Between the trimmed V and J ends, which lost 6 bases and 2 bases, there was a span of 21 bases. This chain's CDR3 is CASRPYYVGRITDTQYF. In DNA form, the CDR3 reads TGTGCCAGCAGACCGTATTATGTAGGCAGGATCACAGATACGCAGTATTTT. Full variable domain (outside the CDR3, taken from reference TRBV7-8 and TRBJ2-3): GAGVSQSPRYKVAKRGQDVALRCDPISGHVSLFWYQQALGQGPEFLTYFQNEAQLDKSGLPSDRFFAERPEGSVSTLKIQRTQQEDSAVYLCASRPYYVGRITDTQYFGPGTRLTVL.

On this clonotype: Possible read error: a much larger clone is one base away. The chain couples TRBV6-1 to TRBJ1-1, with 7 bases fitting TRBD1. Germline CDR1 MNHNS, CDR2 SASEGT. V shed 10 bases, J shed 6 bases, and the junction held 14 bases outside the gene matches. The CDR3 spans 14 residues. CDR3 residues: CANSHDRVRAEAFF. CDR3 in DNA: TGTGCCAACAGCCACGACAGGGTAAGGGCTGAAGCTTTCTTT.

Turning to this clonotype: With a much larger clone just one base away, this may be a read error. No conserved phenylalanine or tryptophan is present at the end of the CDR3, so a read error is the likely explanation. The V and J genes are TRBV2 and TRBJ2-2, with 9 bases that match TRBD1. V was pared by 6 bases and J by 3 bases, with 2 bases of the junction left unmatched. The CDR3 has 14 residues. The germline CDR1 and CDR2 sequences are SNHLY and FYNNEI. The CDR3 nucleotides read TGTGCCAGCAGCGGACAGGGGCACACCGGGGAGCTGTTTCTT. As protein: CASSGQGHTGELFL.

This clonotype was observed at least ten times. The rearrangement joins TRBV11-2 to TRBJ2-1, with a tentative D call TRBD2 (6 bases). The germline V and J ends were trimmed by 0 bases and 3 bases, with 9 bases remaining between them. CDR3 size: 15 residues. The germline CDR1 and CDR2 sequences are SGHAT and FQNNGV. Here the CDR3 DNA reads TGTGCCAGCAGCTTAGAGGCGGGGTTCTACAATGAGCAGTTCTTC. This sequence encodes CASSLEAGFYNEQFF. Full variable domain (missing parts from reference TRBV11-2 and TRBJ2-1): EAGVAQSPRYKIIEKRQSVAFWCNPISGHATLYWYQQILGQGPKLLIQFQNNGVVDDSQLPKDRFSAERLKGVDSTLKIQPAKLEDSAVYLCASSLEAGFYNEQFFGPGTRLTVL.

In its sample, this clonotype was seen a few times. DNA of the CDR3: TGTGCCAGCAGCCAAGACAGGGTACGCCCTGAAGCTTTCTTT. Its translation: CASSQDRVRPEAFF. V gene TRBV3-1 combines with J gene TRBJ1-1; D perhaps matches TRBD1 (5 bases). Germline CDR1 is LGHDT and CDR2 is YNNKEL (reference sequence). V was shortened by 0 bases and J by 6 bases, with 11 bases between the two germline ends. The CDR3 loop spans 14 amino acids.

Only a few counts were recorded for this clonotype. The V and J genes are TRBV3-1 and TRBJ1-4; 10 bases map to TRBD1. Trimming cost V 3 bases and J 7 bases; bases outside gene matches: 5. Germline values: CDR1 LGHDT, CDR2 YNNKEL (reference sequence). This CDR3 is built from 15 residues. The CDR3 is CASSQVTGGGEKLFF. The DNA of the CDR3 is TGTGCCAGCAGCCAGGTGACAGGGGGCGGTGAAAAACTGTTTTTT.

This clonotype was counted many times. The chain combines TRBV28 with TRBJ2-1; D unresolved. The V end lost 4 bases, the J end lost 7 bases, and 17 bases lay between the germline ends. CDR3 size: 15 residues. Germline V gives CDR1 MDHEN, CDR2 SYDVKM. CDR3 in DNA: TGTGCCAGCAGTTCCCACTCGGGCAGCGTGAATGAGCAGTTCTTC. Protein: CASSSHSGSVNEQFF.

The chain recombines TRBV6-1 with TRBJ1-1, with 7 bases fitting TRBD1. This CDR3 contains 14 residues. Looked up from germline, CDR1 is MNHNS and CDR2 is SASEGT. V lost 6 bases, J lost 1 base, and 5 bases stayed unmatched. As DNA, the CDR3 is TGTGCCAGCAGGAGGGGGCGAGGGAACACTGAAGCTTTCTTT. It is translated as CASRRGRGNTEAFF.

CDR3 in amino acids: CASSSNPKWEQYF. CDR3 sequence (DNA): TGCGCCAGCAGCTCAAACCCAAAATGGGAGCAGTACTTC. The chain is built from TRBV4-1 and TRBJ2-7; D call uncertain. Per germline, CDR1 MGHRA and CDR2 YSYEKL. The V end lost 5 bases, the J end lost 7 bases, and 15 bases lay between the germline ends. The CDR3 is 13 residues long.